This TCR beta chain came from a study of control samples from healthy donors and cancer patients. This table comes from immunoSEQ multiplex PCR, and its TCRdb copy is limited to in-frame clones, with some not included. The sample shows around 190,000 clones, nearly 90% of them seen only once. Germline values: CDR1 LNHDA, CDR2 SQIVND (reference sequence). This CDR3 comprises 11 residues. Trimming pared 6 bases from V and 6 bases from J, leaving 8 bases between. Specimen: blood. This sequence was found in a woman aged 45-59 years in good health. The chain carries TRBV19 and TRBJ1-2; D not resolved. CDR3 amino acids: CASRMGDGYTF. CDR3 DNA sequence: TGTGCCAGTAGAATGGGAGATGGCTACACCTTC.